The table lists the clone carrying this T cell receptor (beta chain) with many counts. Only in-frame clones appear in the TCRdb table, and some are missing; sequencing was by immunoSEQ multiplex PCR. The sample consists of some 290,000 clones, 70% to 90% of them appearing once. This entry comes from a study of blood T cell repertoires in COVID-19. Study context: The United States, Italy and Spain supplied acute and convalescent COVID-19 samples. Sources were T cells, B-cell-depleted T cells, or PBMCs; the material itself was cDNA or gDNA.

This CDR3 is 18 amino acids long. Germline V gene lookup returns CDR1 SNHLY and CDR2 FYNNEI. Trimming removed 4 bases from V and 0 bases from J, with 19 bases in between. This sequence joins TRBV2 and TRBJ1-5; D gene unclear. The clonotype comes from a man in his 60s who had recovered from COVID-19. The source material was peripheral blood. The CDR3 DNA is TGTGCCAGCAGTGGTCCATTCCAACAGACGTATAGCAATCAGCCCCAGCATTTT. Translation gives CASSGPFQQTYSNQPQHF.